This record covers a single TCR beta chain. The assay was immunoSEQ multiplex PCR, and TCRdb's table has in-frame clones only and misses some. The sample has some 160,000 clones, around 80% seen once. The sample comes from a study of blood T cell repertoires in COVID-19. Study at large: The United States, Italy and Spain were the sources of the acute and convalescent COVID-19 samples.

The receptor was isolated from a man aged 70 or older with active or convalescent COVID-19. Sequencing was carried out using peripheral blood.

The CDR3 spells CAWSVTGNSQETQYF. DNA for the CDR3: TGTGCCTGGAGTGTAACCGGGAATAGTCAAGAGACCCAGTACTTC. This rearrangement joins TRBV30 to TRBJ2-5; D may be TRBD2 (5 bases). Looked up from germline, CDR1 is GTSNPN and CDR2 is SVGIG (reference sequence). The CDR3 is 15 amino acids. Trimming removed 0 bases from V and 2 bases from J, with 13 bases in between.